Listed below are T cell receptor beta chains from one sample, sequenced in a study of OX40 agonist ivuxolimab in advanced cancers. Clones were read by immunoSEQ multiplex PCR, and TCRdb kept only the in-frame ones, dropping some. The sample has about 110,000 clones; roughly 90% are singletons. The material sequenced was CD4+ or CD8+ T cells sorted from blood, taken in a trial of the OX40 agonist ivuxolimab. Receptors originate from an adult with an advanced solid tumor such as melanoma, head and neck, liver or kidney cancer. The CDR3 runs from the conserved cysteine through the conserved F or W.

CDR3 length: 12
J gene: TRBJ2-7
V gene: TRBV19
CDR3 protein: CASSRQGSEQYF

CDR3 length: 11
J gene: TRBJ2-3
V gene: TRBV20-1
CDR3 protein: CSAFETDTQYF

CDR3 length: 14
J gene: TRBJ1-2
V gene: TRBV5-1
CDR3 protein: CASSGEQGNYGYTF

CDR3 length: 14
J gene: TRBJ2-7
V gene: TRBV19
CDR3 protein: CASSPTSGSGEQYF

CDR3 length: 15
J gene: TRBJ2-7
V gene: TRBV21-1
CDR3 protein: CASSKEQGPTYEQYF

CDR3 length: 17
J gene: TRBJ2-1
V gene: TRBV2
CDR3 protein: CASSESSAPAGNNEQFF

CDR3 length: 15
J gene: TRBJ2-4
V gene: TRBV27
CDR3 protein: CASSQAGLAKNIQYF

CDR3 length: 18
J gene: TRBJ1-4
V gene: TRBV18
CDR3 protein: CASSPRSVSGATNEKLFF

CDR3 length: 16
J gene: TRBJ2-1
V gene: TRBV27
CDR3 protein: CASSSLAGGPYNEQFF

CDR3 length: 18
J gene: TRBJ1-6
V gene: TRBV1
CDR3 protein: CTSSHRYNREGLHSPLHF

CDR3 length: 13
J gene: TRBJ1-6
V gene: TRBV6-5
CDR3 protein: CASLTGNNSPLHF

CDR3 length: 14
J gene: TRBJ1-2
V gene: TRBV27
CDR3 protein: CASRRGGANYGYTF

CDR3 length: 18
J gene: TRBJ2-1
V gene: TRBV6-4
CDR3 protein: CASSDLGGGASKSNEQFF

CDR3 length: 13
J gene: -
V gene: TRBV19
CDR3 protein: CASRMDSGYEQYF

CDR3 length: 15
J gene: TRBJ1-6
V gene: TRBV10-3
CDR3 protein: CAISPGTGGNSPLHF

CDR3 length: 15
J gene: TRBJ2-3
V gene: TRBV30
CDR3 protein: CAWSVPGLARDTQYF

CDR3 length: 15
J gene: TRBJ1-2
V gene: TRBV7-9
CDR3 protein: CASSAIGQGDYGYTF

CDR3 length: 15
J gene: TRBJ2-5
V gene: TRBV11-2
CDR3 protein: CASSAGAGGPKTQYF

CDR3 length: 16
J gene: TRBJ1-4
V gene: TRBV18
CDR3 protein: CASSPFPAAQNEKLFF

CDR3 length: 17
J gene: TRBJ2-3
V gene: TRBV4-1
CDR3 protein: CASSQELAGTILYTQYF

CDR3 length: 13
J gene: TRBJ2-1
V gene: TRBV30
CDR3 protein: CAWTGDSYNEQFF

CDR3 length: 15
J gene: TRBJ2-1
V gene: TRBV5-8
CDR3 protein: CASSWAGQGSREQFF

CDR3 length: 17
J gene: TRBJ1-5
V gene: TRBV4-1
CDR3 protein: CASSQGFRGGSNQPQHF

CDR3 length: 17
J gene: TRBJ1-2
V gene: TRBV19
CDR3 protein: CASSTFPGAGSPSGYTF

CDR3 length: 13
J gene: TRBJ2-7
V gene: TRBV10-2
CDR3 protein: CATSGQGAGEQYF

CDR3 length: 12
J gene: TRBJ1-1
V gene: TRBV29-1
CDR3 protein: CSAWAMNTEAFF

CDR3 length: 16
J gene: TRBJ1-1
V gene: TRBV19
CDR3 protein: CATHPGGRRGATEAFF

CDR3 length: 11
J gene: TRBJ2-1
V gene: TRBV2
CDR3 protein: CASSDFDEQFF

CDR3 length: 14
J gene: TRBJ2-1
V gene: TRBV29-1
CDR3 protein: CSVVRTTLRDEQFF

CDR3 length: 11
J gene: TRBJ2-7
V gene: TRBV20-1
CDR3 protein: CSARQDYEQYF

CDR3 length: 10
J gene: TRBJ2-7
V gene: TRBV28
CDR3 protein: CASNGREQYF

CDR3 length: 14
J gene: TRBJ2-1
V gene: TRBV11-2
CDR3 protein: CASSLAGGYNEQFF

CDR3 length: 13
J gene: TRBJ2-3
V gene: TRBV7-2
CDR3 protein: CASSLGRTDTQYF

CDR3 length: 16
J gene: TRBJ2-7
V gene: TRBV6-6
CDR3 protein: CASSLSVLTATYEQYF

CDR3 length: 14
J gene: TRBJ2-5
V gene: TRBV5-6
CDR3 protein: CASSPGTAQWTQYF

CDR3 length: 12
J gene: TRBJ2-2
V gene: TRBV9
CDR3 protein: CASSPLTGELFF

CDR3 length: 13
J gene: TRBJ1-2
V gene: TRBV30
CDR3 protein: CAWSVGGVDGYTF

CDR3 length: 17
J gene: TRBJ2-2
V gene: TRBV6-1
CDR3 protein: CASSVTSGGINTGELFF

CDR3 length: 15
J gene: TRBJ2-5
V gene: TRBV9
CDR3 protein: CASSPIPGGGETQYF

CDR3 length: 12
J gene: TRBJ2-2
V gene: TRBV6-6
CDR3 protein: CASGIFSGELFF

CDR3 length: 11
J gene: TRBJ2-7
V gene: TRBV1
CDR3 protein: CTSTLELEQYF

CDR3 length: 13
J gene: TRBJ2-2
V gene: TRBV7-9
CDR3 protein: CASSLAHTGELFF

CDR3 length: 14
J gene: TRBJ1-6
V gene: TRBV7-6
CDR3 protein: CASTYGGLNSPLHF

CDR3 length: 16
J gene: TRBJ1-5
V gene: TRBV19
CDR3 protein: CASSIPGTGVNQPQHF

CDR3 length: 18
J gene: TRBJ2-7
V gene: TRBV9
CDR3 protein: CASSARPAKASPPYEQYF

CDR3 length: 15
J gene: TRBJ2-7
V gene: TRBV2
CDR3 protein: CASSKGDRDKVEQYF

CDR3 length: 15
J gene: TRBJ2-5
V gene: TRBV5-1
CDR3 protein: CASSSRTGGQETQYF

CDR3 length: 19
J gene: TRBJ2-1
V gene: TRBV30
CDR3 protein: CAWSLVRLAGGPPYNEQFF

CDR3 length: 13
J gene: TRBJ1-1
V gene: TRBV10-1
CDR3 protein: CASSARWGTEAFF

CDR3 length: 13
J gene: TRBJ1-4
V gene: TRBV2
CDR3 protein: CASSEQIEEKLFF

CDR3 length: 16
J gene: TRBJ2-3
V gene: TRBV5-1
CDR3 protein: CASSLAGVEGPDTQYF

CDR3 length: 17
J gene: TRBJ2-5
V gene: TRBV11-3
CDR3 protein: CASSPGGTSGGRETQYF

CDR3 length: 11
J gene: TRBJ2-5
V gene: TRBV4-1
CDR3 protein: CASSQGEAQYF

CDR3 length: 13
J gene: TRBJ1-6
V gene: TRBV6-6
CDR3 protein: CASSMGYGSPLHF

CDR3 length: 12
J gene: TRBJ1-2
V gene: TRBV19
CDR3 protein: CASSDRFSGYTF

CDR3 length: 18
J gene: TRBJ1-4
V gene: TRBV5-4
CDR3 protein: CASSSNPSLGATNEKLFF

CDR3 length: 14
J gene: TRBJ2-7
V gene: TRBV25-1
CDR3 protein: CASSEYTGWYEQYF